What follows are 7 T cell receptor beta chains derived from one specimen sequenced in a study of T cell clonality in common variable immunodeficiency. Sequenced by immunoSEQ multiplex PCR; TCRdb stores in-frame clones only, minus some. The sample presents tens of thousands of clones, none singletons. The sequenced sample consisted of peripheral blood mononuclear cells. The receptors shown here come from a person aged 18-70 years in good health.

This clone showed up many times. The read ends 3 residues early relative to the CDR3; the germline J gene fills the gap. The chain combines TRBV9 with TRBJ1-3; D might be TRBD1 (5 bases). This CDR3 comprises 17 residues. Germline V gives CDR1 SGDLS, CDR2 YYNGEE. Trimming cost V 4 bases and J 0 bases, with 17 bases left between them. CDR3: CASSRTDTSSSGNTIYF. The sequenced CDR3 bases are TGTGCCAGCAGCCGCACGGACACCTCATCCTCTGGAAACACC.

This clone was seen only a few times. The read gets to within 3 residues of the CDR3 end, and the germline J gene fills in the rest. Other DNA sequences within the sample encode an identical CDR3. The gene calls are TRBV7-9 and TRBJ1-2; D is undetermined. Germline V CDR1 and CDR2: SEHNR, FQNEAQ (reference sequence). This CDR3 has 14 residues. This chain's CDR3 is CASSPLPESDSYTF. CDR3 DNA (partial): TGTGCCAGCAGCCCACTACCGGAAAGCGATAGC. Full variable domain (outside the CDR3, taken from reference TRBV7-9 and TRBJ1-2): DTGVSQNPRHKITKRGQNVTFRCDPISEHNRLYWYRQTLGQGPEFLTYFQNEAQLEKSRLLSDRFSAERPKGSFSTLEIQRTEQGDSAMYLCASSPLPESDSYTFGSGTRLTVV.

Ten or more counts support this clone. The CDR3 end lies 3 residues beyond the end of the read and is filled in from the germline J gene. The chain links TRBV5-1 to TRBJ1-6; TRBD1 might be the D (5 bases). There are 19 residues in the CDR3. Deletions cut 4 bases from V and 0 bases from J, with 20 bases between. Germline CDR1 is SGHRS and CDR2 is YFSETQ. The DNA read from the CDR3 is TGCGCCAGCAGCCCCGTGGGGGGGACGGGGAGCTCCTATAATTCACCC. This codes for CASSPVGGTGSSYNSP. The CDR3 as a whole reads CASSPVGGTGSSYNSPLHF.

This clone was observed at least ten times. The read stops 3 residues short of the end of the CDR3; the missing end is completed from the germline J gene. The V gene is TRBV5-6, the J gene TRBJ1-1, with D tentatively TRBD1 (5 bases). The CDR3 covers 13 residues. With 0 bases removed from V and 5 bases from J, the gap between germline ends came to 8 bases. CDR1 and CDR2 from the germline V gene are SGHDT and YYEEEE. The DNA read from the CDR3 is TGTGCCAGCAGCTTGGCGGGGGTTACTGAA. It specifies CASSLAGVTE. The whole CDR3 protein reads CASSLAGVTEAFF.

This clone was seen repeatedly, ten times or more. Coverage ceases 3 residues before the CDR3 finishes, and the germline J gene fills in the end. The chain joins TRBV18 to TRBJ1-1; D is possibly TRBD1 (6 bases). The V gene lost 3 bases and the J gene lost 0 bases, with 17 bases spanning the gap. Germline CDR1 KGHSH, CDR2 LQKENI. The CDR3 totals 17 residues. CDR3 loop: CASSPGIDRTMNTEAFF. The covered CDR3 bases are TGTGCCAGCTCACCGGGGATTGACAGGACGATGAACACTGAA.

This clone was counted at least ten times. The read falls 3 residues short of the CDR3 end, and the missing part is taken from the germline J gene. The rearrangement uses TRBV4-1 and TRBJ1-1, with D uncertain. In germline, CDR1 is MGHRA, CDR2 YSYEKL. CDR3 length: 14 amino acids. V lost 6 bases and J 1 base, leaving 12 bases between the germline ends. The CDR3 sequence: CASRNRAKNTEAFF. Incomplete CDR3 DNA: TGCGCCAGCAGGAATAGGGCCAAGAACACTGAA.

This clone occurred a few times. A much larger clonotype is one base distant, so this may be a read error. Sequencing ends 3 residues short of the CDR3 end; the germline J gene provides the rest. Additional DNA sequences in this sample encode the identical CDR3. The rearrangement uses TRBV30 and TRBJ1-3, with 10 nucleotides matching TRBD1. This CDR3 region has 14 residues. Germline CDR1 is GTSNPN and CDR2 is SVGIG (reference sequence). The CDR3 sequence: CAQKTGGYGNTIYF. Incomplete CDR3 DNA: TGTGCCCAGAAGACAGGGGGCTATGGAAACACA.